This record covers a single T cell receptor beta chain. The antigen is not known. This entry comes from a study of OX40 agonist ivuxolimab in advanced cancers. Overall study results and limits: Expanded clones tended on average to be more numerous among CD8+ T cells than CD4+. With doses of 0.1 to 3.0 mg/kg, CD4+ and CD8+ blood T cells had undergone clonal expansion by week 6.

Measured with immunoSEQ multiplex PCR; TCRdb has only the in-frame clones, and not every one. The sample records tens of thousands of clones, 70% to 90% being singletons. Trimming removed 8 bases from V and 2 bases from J, with 11 bases in between. The CDR3 totals 13 residues. CDR1 is PRHDT and CDR2 is FYEKMQ in the germline V gene (reference sequence). This TCR was sampled from an adult with an advanced solid tumor such as melanoma, head and neck, liver or kidney cancer. The genes are TRBV13 and TRBJ2-3; no definite D call. The sample was CD4+ or CD8+ T cells sorted from blood, taken in a trial of the OX40 agonist ivuxolimab. CDR3 DNA sequence: TGTGCCAGCGGGCAGGCCGTCACAGATACGCAGTATTTT. This sequence encodes CASGQAVTDTQYF.